Described below is a single T cell receptor beta chain sequence and its context. This clone's antigen is unknown. No base quality information exists; no much larger clone differs at one position. The data are from a study of control samples from healthy donors and cancer patients (dated by TCRdb to between 2020 and 2021). Library method: the immunoSEQ multiplex PCR assay. The clones in this table, taken by TCRdb from immuneACCESS, are in-frame only. Not every clone is retained; where verified, under half of the shortfall comes from an unresolved V gene, and the cause of the rest is unknown. This sample holds around 150,000 clones; roughly 90% were observed only once. The ten largest clones represent 4.9% of the sample. The sequenced sample was blood. The sequence derives from a man aged 30 to 45 in good health.

The CDR3 amino acid sequence is: CASSSTGTSNQPQHF. The nucleotide sequence is given as TGTGCCAGCAGCTCGACAGGGACTAGCAATCAGCCCCAGCATTTT. The chain is encoded by TRBV5-6 joined to TRBJ1-5, with 7 bases aligning to TRBD1. After removal of 3 bases from V and 0 bases from J, the junction retains 3 bases not matched to a gene. Sequences SGHDT (CDR1) and YYEEEE (CDR2) are obtained from the germline V gene. From cysteine to phenylalanine, the CDR3 is 15 amino acids long. Just the 45-base CDR3 DNA is kept, in frame starting at base 1.